Listed below are T cell receptor beta chains from one sample, sequenced in a study of blood T cell repertoires in COVID-19. Sequenced by immunoSEQ multiplex PCR; TCRdb stores in-frame clones only, minus some. The table has 100,000 to 120,000 clones, about 80% seen once; the top ten hold less than 4%. Sequenced sample: peripheral blood. The source of these receptors is a woman over 75 with acute or convalescent COVID-19. The CDR3 runs from the conserved cysteine through the conserved F or W. The D gene is left open where the match is weak. Clone size is given for some rows only: seen once, a few or many times, or a class if the clone is expanded.

J gene | D gene | V gene | clone size | CDR3 protein | CDR3 DNA
TRBJ2-3 | . | TRBV4-1 | . | CASSQNLGGEADTQYF | TGCGCCAGCAGCCAAAATTTAGGCGGGGAGGCAGATACGCAGTATTTT
TRBJ1-5 | . | TRBV30 | few | CAWSAGPDQPQHF | TGTGCCTGGAGTGCAGGGCCCGATCAGCCCCAGCATTTT
TRBJ2-7 | TRBD2 | TRBV18 | . | CASSPETSGPWEQYF | TGTGCCAGCTCACCAGAGACTAGCGGACCTTGGGAGCAGTACTTC
TRBJ2-3 | TRBD2 | TRBV6-5 | . | CASSPTSAQEQYF | TGTGCCAGCAGTCCCACTAGCGCCCAGGAGCAGTATTTT
TRBJ2-1 | TRBD2 | TRBV6-2/TRBV6-3 | . | CASSSPQVSGGASEQFF | TGTGCCAGCAGTTCCCCACAAGTCAGCGGGGGGGCCAGTGAGCAGTTCTTC
TRBJ1-1 | . | TRBV5-6 | . | CASSRPGQTKAFF | TGTGCCAGCAGCCGGCCCGGACAGACGAAAGCTTTCTTT
TRBJ1-6 | . | TRBV27 | . | CASSNRWLDSPLHF | TGTGCCAGCAGCAACAGGTGGCTTGATTCACCCCTCCACTTT
TRBJ2-7 | TRBD2 | TRBV28 | . | CASSSTGGSSTSMEQYF | TGTGCCAGCAGTTCGACGGGGGGGTCATCCACAAGCATGGAGCAGTACTTC
TRBJ1-2 | . | TRBV6-1 | . | CASSEEGARYTF | TGTGCCAGCAGTGAAGAGGGAGCCCGGTACACCTTC
TRBJ2-7 | . | TRBV20-1 | . | CSARSPYEQYF | TGCAGTGCTAGGTCTCCCTACGAGCAGTACTTC
TRBJ1-1 | . | TRBV13 | . | CASSILPQVNTEAFF | TGTGCCAGCAGCATTCTTCCGCAGGTGAACACTGAAGCTTTCTTT
TRBJ2-3 | . | TRBV6-6 | . | CASSPSRRTDTQYF | TGTGCCAGCAGTCCTAGCCGGAGAACAGATACGCAGTATTTT
TRBJ2-2 | TRBD1 | TRBV24-1 | few | CATRTGVTGELFF | TGTGCCACCAGAACAGGGGTCACCGGGGAGCTGTTTTTT
TRBJ1-1 | . | TRBV10-1 | . | CASRADRNTEAFF | TGCGCCAGCAGAGCGGACAGGAACACTGAAGCTTTCTTT